The 16 T cell receptor beta chains below come from one sample, sequenced in a study of cytomegalovirus exposure and HLA in healthy donors. Primers: 60 Vbeta forward and 13 Jbeta reverse. Profiled with immunoSEQ multiplex PCR; TCRdb holds only in-frame clones, not every one. The sample has more than 90,000 clones, 75% to 85% seen once. The sample consisted of PBMCs. Receptor source: a woman aged 18-35 years in good health and CMV-seropositive.

The V gene is TRBV5-1, the J gene TRBJ1-2, with 8 bases lining up with TRBD1. The germline V gene encodes CDR1 SGHRS and CDR2 YFSETQ. The CDR3 spans 15 residues. Losses at the gene ends were 5 bases for V and 8 bases for J; bases not matched to a gene: 14. The CDR3 here is CASRTQGAVAGGYTF. As DNA, the CDR3 is TGCGCCAGCAGAACGCAGGGGGCGGTTGCGGGGGGCTACACCTTC.

The sample holds a few counts of this clone. The V call is TRBV5-4, the J call TRBJ1-1; no reliable D call. The V end was cut by 4 bases, the J end by 2 bases, with 15 bases between. This CDR3 comprises 15 residues. Germline V gives CDR1 SGHNT, CDR2 YYREEE (reference sequence). The CDR3 reads CASSREWARNTEAFF. As DNA, the CDR3 is TGTGCCAGCAGCCGGGAGTGGGCGAGAAACACTGAAGCTTTCTTT.

V is TRBV28 and J is TRBJ1-2; D unresolved. Per germline, CDR1 MDHEN and CDR2 SYDVKM. Trimming took 5 bases from V and 4 from J, leaving 11 bases between them. The CDR3 runs to 13 residues. The CDR3 DNA reads as TGTGCCAGCAGTCCCTCGATGAGCTATGGCTACACCTTC. The encoded protein is CASSPSMSYGYTF.

This clone was counted a few times. This chain uses TRBV28 with TRBJ1-2, with 7 positions matching TRBD1. Unmatched junction bases numbered 8, after V lost 5 bases and J lost 5 bases. Germline loops: CDR1 MDHEN, CDR2 SYDVKM. The CDR3 covers 14 residues. CDR3 coding DNA: TGTGCCAGCAGTACACTGACAGGGAAATATGGCTACACCTTC. Protein sequence: CASSTLTGKYGYTF.

This chain links TRBV6-1 with TRBJ1-2; 10 positions agree with TRBD1. Germline-derived CDR1 and CDR2 are MNHNS and SASEGT. J was trimmed by 5 bases and V by 1 base; bases with no gene match: 4. This CDR3 has 15 residues. In DNA, the CDR3 is TGTGCCAGCAGTGAAGGGACAGGGGGGGTGTATGGCTACACCTTC. Translated, it gives CASSEGTGGVYGYTF.

J is TRBJ2-7 and V is TRBV5-8; TRBD1 is a possible D gene (6 bases). V was cut by 1 base and J by 7 bases, with 9 bases left in between. The CDR3 sequence is 12 residues long. CDR1 and CDR2 (germline): SGHTS, YDEGEE. CDR3 DNA: TGTGCCAGCAGCTTGTGGCAGGGGGAGCAGTACTTC. Its translation is CASSLWQGEQYF.

The rearrangement uses TRBV7-9 and TRBJ1-2; 7 bases agree with TRBD1. The junction had 6 bases not matched to a gene; V was cut back by 2 bases and J by 3 bases. Germline CDR1 is SEHNR and CDR2 is FQNEAQ (reference sequence). The CDR3 contains 15 residues. CDR3 in DNA: TGTGCCAGCAGCTTAAACAGGGGCTTGGACTATGGCTACACCTTC. This codes for CASSLNRGLDYGYTF. The full variable domain, with the rest looked up from reference TRBV7-9 and TRBJ1-2, is DTGVSQNPRHKITKRGQNVTFRCDPISEHNRLYWYRQTLGQGPEFLTYFQNEAQLEKSRLLSDRFSAERPKGSFSTLEIQRTEQGDSAMYLCASSLNRGLDYGYTFGSGTRLTVV.

J is TRBJ2-7 and V is TRBV7-9, with TRBD1 as a possible D gene (5 bases). Trimming cost V 2 bases and J 9 bases, with 11 bases left between them. From germline, CDR1 is SEHNR and CDR2 FQNEAQ (reference sequence). The CDR3 loop spans 12 amino acids. CDR3: CASSLFEGAQYF. DNA for the CDR3: TGTGCCAGCAGCTTATTTGAAGGGGCGCAGTACTTC.

The J gene is TRBJ2-1, the V gene TRBV19; no definite D call. The CDR3 sequence is 15 residues long. Trimming removed 4 bases from V and 1 base from J, with 11 bases in between. Germline V gives CDR1 LNHDA, CDR2 SQIVND (reference sequence). The CDR3: CASSRQLQSYNEQFF. The CDR3 DNA follows: TGTGCCAGTAGTAGGCAATTGCAATCCTACAATGAGCAGTTCTTC.

This chain connects TRBV5-1 to TRBJ1-5; no clear D gene. CDR3 length: 14 residues. Germline CDR1 and CDR2: SGHRS and YFSETQ. V was trimmed by 0 bases and J by 7 bases, leaving 11 bases between them. As DNA, the CDR3 is TGCGCCAGCAGCTTGGGTGCGGGAAACCAGCCCCAGCATTTT. This codes for CASSLGAGNQPQHF.

This clone has only a few counts. V and J are TRBV18 and TRBJ1-2; TRBD1 is a possible D gene (5 bases). CDR3 length: 15 residues. The germline V gene has CDR1 KGHSH and CDR2 LQKENI. The germline V and J ends were trimmed by 6 bases and 0 bases, with 14 bases remaining between them. DNA for the CDR3: TGTGCCAGCTCCCAAGAGACAGAGACTAACTATGGCTACACCTTC. As protein: CASSQETETNYGYTF.

The sample holds a few counts of this clone. The chain has TRBV6-5 and TRBJ2-7; D is unclear. This CDR3 is built from 16 residues. V lost 0 bases and J 3 bases, leaving 15 bases between the germline ends. Germline V gene lookup returns CDR1 MNHEY and CDR2 SVGAGI. The CDR3 DNA is TGTGCCAGCAGTTACTCGGCAGCATTCACGGGCTACGAGCAGTACTTC. Translated: CASSYSAAFTGYEQYF.

A single count supports this clone. This chain links TRBV28 with TRBJ1-2; D perhaps matches TRBD1 (6 bases). This CDR3 region has 17 residues. Germline CDR1 and CDR2: MDHEN and SYDVKM. V was shortened by 3 bases and J by 0 bases, with 17 bases between the two germline ends. The CDR3 bases are TGTGCCAGCAGTTTTCCCCTGAAGGACAGCTCTAACTATGGCTACACCTTC. Translating it yields CASSFPLKDSSNYGYTF.

The chain carries TRBV27 and TRBJ1-5, with 9 bases fitting TRBD1. The CDR3 runs to 14 residues. CDR1 MNHEY and CDR2 SMNVEV come from the germline V gene (reference sequence). V lost 6 bases, J lost 2 bases, and 2 bases stayed unmatched. CDR3 sequence: CASRTGGGNQPQHF. The CDR3 DNA reads as TGTGCCAGCAGGACAGGGGGGGGCAATCAGCCCCAGCATTTT.

The chain couples TRBV28 to TRBJ1-5; 8 bases are shared with TRBD1. The CDR3 is made up of 15 amino acids. V shed 2 bases and J 4 bases; nucleotides not matched to a gene: 4. Germline V gene sequence: CDR1 MDHEN, CDR2 SYDVKM. CDR3 protein: CASSLVDRDNQPQHF. The DNA for the CDR3 is TGTGCCAGCAGTTTAGTGGACAGGGATAATCAGCCCCAGCATTTT.

The gene calls are TRBV7-3 and TRBJ2-1; 9 bases match TRBD2. The CDR3 is 15 amino acids. J was trimmed by 8 bases and V by 3 bases; bases with no gene match: 8. CDR1 and CDR2 from the germline V gene are SGHTA and FQGTGA. The CDR3 spells CASSFGAGGSDEQFF. CDR3 nucleotide sequence: TGTGCCAGCAGCTTTGGAGCGGGAGGCTCGGATGAGCAGTTCTTC. The full variable domain, in which reference TRBV7-3 and TRBJ2-1 provide the parts outside the CDR3, is GAGVSQTPSNKVTEKGKYVELRCDPISGHTALYWYRQSLGQGPEFLIYFQGTGAADDSGLPNDRFFAVRPEGSVSTLKIQRTERGDSAVYLCASSFGAGGSDEQFFGPGTRLTVL.